What follows are 21 T cell receptor beta chains derived from one specimen sequenced in a study of sequential checkpoint blockade in melanoma. Sequenced by immunoSEQ multiplex PCR; TCRdb stores in-frame clones only, minus some. The data hold some 20,000 clones, with around 80% observed a single time. Treatment specified: randomized to nivolumab then ipilimumab (arm A) or the reverse (arm B). The sample in question was CD8+ T cells sorted from blood (inferred from file names), obtained from a patient given nivolumab and ipilimumab in sequence. These receptors came from a human donor with melanoma.

The chain combines TRBV30 with TRBJ2-7; 8 positions match TRBD1. Germline loops: CDR1 GTSNPN, CDR2 SVGIG (reference sequence). The trim removed 0 bases at V and 3 bases at J, leaving 7 bases unmatched. The CDR3 has 15 amino acids. CDR3 nucleotides: TGTGCCTGGAGTGTAATTCAGGGACAGGACTACGAGCAGTACTTC. This gives the protein CAWSVIQGQDYEQYF.

The J gene is TRBJ1-2, the V gene TRBV7-9; no definite D call. This CDR3 spans 14 amino acids. Trimming left V 4 bases short and J 4 bases short, with 13 bases between. In germline, CDR1 is SEHNR, CDR2 FQNEAQ (reference sequence). The CDR3 sequence is CASSSGLLLYGYTF. CDR3 nucleotide sequence: TGTGCCAGCAGCTCCGGTCTATTACTCTATGGCTACACCTTC.

The V and J genes are TRBV13 and TRBJ2-7; possibly TRBD2 for D (7 bases). Trimming removed 1 base at V and 4 bases at J, with 8 bases between. This CDR3 spans 13 amino acids. Germline CDR1 is PRHDT and CDR2 is FYEKMQ (reference sequence). CDR3 amino acids: CASSLEGGYEQYF. For the CDR3, the DNA is TGTGCCAGCAGCTTAGAGGGGGGGTACGAGCAGTACTTC. Full variable domain (outside the CDR3, taken from reference TRBV13 and TRBJ2-7): AAGVIQSPRHLIKEKRETATLKCYPIPRHDTVYWYQQGPGQDPQFLISFYEKMQSDKGSIPDRFSAQQFSDYHSELNMSSLELGDSALYFCASSLEGGYEQYFGPGTRLTVT.

CDR3 residues: CASRERYGNGNTIYF. In DNA form, the CDR3 reads TGTGCCAGCAGGGAGAGGTATGGTAACGGAAACACCATATATTTT. This chain connects TRBV7-8 to TRBJ1-3; D is unresolved. CDR3 size: 15 residues. Per germline, CDR1 SGHVS and CDR2 FQNEAQ. Trimming removed 6 bases at V and 4 bases at J, with 16 bases between.

V gene TRBV6-5 combines with J gene TRBJ1-5; no clear D. Germline V lookup: CDR1 MNHEY, CDR2 SVGAGI. V lost 8 bases to trimming and J lost 4 bases, with 6 bases between them. There are 11 residues in the CDR3. CDR3 sequence reads: CASGFNQPQHF. CDR3 in DNA: TGTGCCAGCGGCTTTAATCAGCCCCAGCATTTT.

J is TRBJ2-7 and V is TRBV13; 9 nucleotides match TRBD2. Germline CDR1 reads PRHDT; CDR2 reads FYEKMQ (reference sequence). The CDR3 loop spans 14 amino acids. The V and J ends lost 5 bases and 5 bases, in that order; junction bases with no gene match: 7. The CDR3 loop reads CASSPLSGSHEQYF. Written as DNA, the CDR3 is TGTGCCAGCAGCCCCCTTAGCGGGAGTCACGAGCAGTACTTC.

The CDR3 loop is CASSYPASGSFYEQYF. The CDR3 DNA reads TGTGCCAGCAGTTACCCCGCTAGCGGGAGCTTCTACGAGCAGTACTTC. The chain is built from TRBV6-6 and TRBJ2-7; 10 positions agree with TRBD2. CDR3 length: 16 amino acids. V lost 2 bases to trimming and J lost 3 bases; unmatched junction nucleotides: 7. The germline CDR1 and CDR2 sequences are MNHNY and SVGAGI (reference sequence).

The J gene is TRBJ1-1, the V gene TRBV6-1; no firm D call. The CDR3 has 14 residues. Deletions cut 6 bases from V and 0 bases from J, with 11 bases between. The germline V gene has CDR1 MNHNS and CDR2 SASEGT. The CDR3 loop reads CASSWVGVNTEAFF. In nucleotides, the CDR3 is TGTGCCAGCAGCTGGGTGGGAGTGAACACTGAAGCTTTCTTT.

The CDR3 reads CASSTGTGPSYEQYF. The CDR3 DNA follows: TGTGCCAGCAGCACCGGGACAGGGCCCTCCTACGAGCAGTACTTC. The J gene is TRBJ2-7, the V gene TRBV11-2; 9 bases are shared with TRBD1. Trimming took 5 bases from V and 0 from J; bases not matched to a gene: 5. The germline CDR1 and CDR2 sequences are SGHAT and FQNNGV. This CDR3 is 15 amino acids long. The full variable domain, completed using reference TRBV11-2 and TRBJ2-7, is EAGVAQSPRYKIIEKRQSVAFWCNPISGHATLYWYQQILGQGPKLLIQFQNNGVVDDSQLPKDRFSAERLKGVDSTLKIQPAKLEDSAVYLCASSTGTGPSYEQYFGPGTRLTVT.

V is TRBV6-5 and J is TRBJ1-1, with D uncertain. Germline V lookup: CDR1 MNHEY, CDR2 SVGAGI. The CDR3 has 14 residues. Deletions cut 4 bases from V and 5 bases from J, with 14 bases between. The CDR3 loop is CASSSPRGITEAFF. For the CDR3, the DNA is TGTGCCAGCAGTTCCCCTCGGGGAATAACTGAAGCTTTCTTT.

The genes are TRBV6-5 and TRBJ2-7, with D unresolved. The germline V and J ends were trimmed by 2 bases and 2 bases, with 7 bases remaining between them. This CDR3 contains 13 residues. CDR1 and CDR2 from the germline V gene are MNHEY and SVGAGI. CDR3 protein: CASSYGEAYEQYF. CDR3 sequence (DNA): TGTGCCAGCAGTTACGGAGAAGCCTACGAGCAGTACTTC.

V usage is TRBV13 and J usage is TRBJ1-2; 8 bases match TRBD1. CDR1 is PRHDT and CDR2 is FYEKMQ in the germline V gene (reference sequence). The CDR3 length is 11 residues. V gave up 3 bases and J gave up 14 bases; unmatched junction bases: 5. CDR3 in amino acids: CASSLGQVGTF. In DNA, the CDR3 is TGTGCCAGCAGCTTGGGACAGGTGGGAACCTTC.

The V call is TRBV10-3, the J call TRBJ1-1; D unclear. Trimming cost V 3 bases and J 3 bases, with 11 bases left between them. Per germline, CDR1 ENHRY and CDR2 SYGVKD. The CDR3 extends over 14 amino acids. In nucleotides, the CDR3 is TGTGCCATCAGTGAATCCAGGTTCCACACTGAAGCTTTCTTT. This encodes CAISESRFHTEAFF.

This rearrangement joins TRBV10-3 to TRBJ2-7; 10 nucleotides align to TRBD1. The germline V gene encodes CDR1 ENHRY and CDR2 SYGVKD. This CDR3 spans 15 amino acids. Trimming at V came to 1 base and at J to 5 bases, leaving 5 bases not matched to a gene. This CDR3 reads CAISEFRDRGHEQYF. The CDR3 nucleotides read TGTGCCATCAGTGAGTTCCGGGACAGGGGCCACGAGCAGTACTTC.

There are a few counts of this clone. The chain links TRBV21-1 to TRBJ2-3; the D segment call TRBD2 is taken from the table without a DNA check. TRBV21-1 is deemed a pseudogene. The CDR3 has 16 residues. The DNA of the CDR3 is TGTGCCAGCAGCAAAGCGGCGCGGGGACGCACAGATACGCAGTATTTT. The encoded protein is CASSKAARGRTDTQYF.

This clone was seen just once. In nucleotides, the CDR3 is TGTGCCAGCAGCTGGGGGGGCAGTAACACTGAAGCTTTCTTT. Residues: CASSWGGSNTEAFF. The chain has TRBV11-1 and TRBJ1-1; a possible D gene is TRBD1 (6 bases). Looked up from germline, CDR1 is SGHAT and CDR2 is FQDESV (reference sequence). The CDR3 runs 14 residues. The ends were cut back, 4 bases at V and 2 bases at J, with 11 bases in the middle.

The chain links TRBV28 to TRBJ1-3; 11 bases align to TRBD1. With V trimmed by 5 bases and J by 2 bases, 5 bases remained unmatched. The CDR3 has 16 residues. The germline CDR1 and CDR2 sequences are MDHEN and SYDVKM. The CDR3 protein is CASSTGTGGPGNTIYF. CDR3 nucleotides: TGTGCCAGCAGTACCGGGACAGGGGGACCTGGAAACACCATATATTTT.

The V and J genes are TRBV30 and TRBJ1-4; 7 bases map to TRBD1. This CDR3 is built from 14 residues. J gave up 4 bases and V 1 base, and 3 bases lay outside the gene matches. Germline CDR1 and CDR2: GTSNPN and SVGIG (reference sequence). CDR3 coding DNA: TGTGCCTGGAGTGGGGGACAGCTTAATGAAAAACTGTTTTTT. It specifies CAWSGGQLNEKLFF. Supplemented by reference TRBV30 and TRBJ1-4, the full variable domain reads SQTIHQWPATLVQPVGSPLSLECTVEGTSNPNLYWYRQAAGRGLQLLFYSVGIGQISSEVPQNLSASRPQDRQFILSSKKLLLSDSGFYLCAWSGGQLNEKLFFGSGTQLSVL.

This chain links TRBV6-5 with TRBJ1-1; D perhaps matches TRBD1 (5 bases). CDR3 size: 14 residues. Germline CDR1 MNHEY, CDR2 SVGAGI. V gave up 2 bases and J gave up 1 base, with 8 bases separating them. CDR3 loop: CASSYPGGNTEAFF. The CDR3 DNA reads TGTGCCAGCAGTTACCCCGGGGGGAACACTGAAGCTTTCTTT.

J is TRBJ2-7 and V is TRBV6-5, with D tentatively TRBD1 (6 bases). Trimming removed 3 bases from V and 4 bases from J, with 10 bases in between. This CDR3 comprises 13 residues. CDR1 MNHEY and CDR2 SVGAGI come from the germline V gene. CDR3 DNA sequence: TGTGCCAGCAGTTATGACAGGACGTACGAGCAGTACTTC. Its translation is CASSYDRTYEQYF.

The chain recombines TRBV5-1 with TRBJ1-1, with 8 bases aligning to TRBD1. Trimming cost V 2 bases and J 5 bases; bases outside gene matches: 8. This CDR3 contains 15 residues. CDR1 and CDR2 (germline): SGHRS, YFSETQ. The chain's CDR3 is CASSFRQGSKTEAFF. As DNA, the CDR3 is TGCGCCAGCAGCTTTCGACAGGGGAGTAAAACTGAAGCTTTCTTT.